These T cell receptor beta chains were read from a single sample in a study of CD8 T cells in Susac syndrome. TCRdb ran MiXCR on the immunoSEQ multiplex PCR reads and lists one entry per CDR3 protein. Among 130,000 to 150,000 distinct CDR3 sequences, approximately 94% were seen once, and the ten largest hold 0.065% to 0.1%. The sample taken for sequencing was CD4+ T cells from PBMCs. The receptor source for this set is a human donor in good health. The CDR3 runs from the conserved cysteine through the conserved F or W. The order of the fields is J gene, D gene, V gene, clone size, CDR3 DNA, CDR3 protein. A D gene is named only where the DNA matches it firmly. Part of the rows lack a size; the others show once, few, many or a class for expanded clones.

TRBJ1-5 | . | TRBV19 | once | TGTGCCAGTAGTATGAAGACCCCACAGCCCCAGCATTTT | CASSMKTPQPQHF
TRBJ1-3 | TRBD1 | TRBV30 | . | TGTGCCTGGGGGACAGGGGGAAACACCATATATTTT | CAWGTGGNTIYF
TRBJ2-3 | . | TRBV3-1 | . | TGTGCCAGCAGCCGTGAAGGTGCAGATACGCAGTATTTT | CASSREGADTQYF
TRBJ2-3 | . | TRBV2 | . | TGTGCCAGCAACGGGGAGGAAGCAGATACGCAGTATTTT | CASNGEEADTQYF
TRBJ2-7 | . | TRBV18 | . | TGTGCCAGCTCACCCGTGAAGACGGGCGAGCAGTACTTC | CASSPVKTGEQYF
TRBJ2-7 | TRBD2 | TRBV12-3/TRBV12-4 | . | TGTGCCAGCAGTTTAGGGACTAGCGGGAGAGGAGTCTCCTACGAGCAGTACTTC | CASSLGTSGRGVSYEQYF
TRBJ2-1 | . | TRBV20-1 | . | TGCAGTGCTCGGACAAGCTGGAATGAGCAGTTCTTC | CSARTSWNEQFF
TRBJ2-7 | . | TRBV12-3/TRBV12-4 | once | TGTGCCAGCAGTTTCGAAGATGGTAAGCAGTACTTC | CASSFEDGKQYF
TRBJ2-3 | . | TRBV4-1 | . | TGCGCCAGCAGCCAAGATAGCCCGAATACGCAGTATTTT | CASSQDSPNTQYF
TRBJ1-4 | . | TRBV28 | . | TGTGCCAGCCTAGACAGGACAACTAATGAAAAACTGTTTTTT | CASLDRTTNEKLFF